Below are 9 T cell receptor beta chains sequenced from a single sample in a study of blood T cell repertoires in COVID-19. Repertoires were generated with immunoSEQ multiplex PCR, while TCRdb's copy carries only in-frame clones and drops some. The sample has 350,000 to 400,000 clones; over 75% are singletons. Material for sequencing was PBMCs or T cells enriched from blood (not recorded which). Receptors were obtained from a woman in her 30s with acute COVID-19.

V is TRBV14 and J is TRBJ2-1; D unresolved. Trimming stripped 1 base from V and 7 bases from J, with 11 bases between. CDR1 and CDR2 from the germline V gene are SGHDN and FVKESK. The CDR3 length is 14 residues. The CDR3 nucleotides are TGTGCCAGCAGCCAAGTTTCGGTACAGAATGAGCAGTTCTTC. Protein: CASSQVSVQNEQFF.

V gene TRBV5-5 combines with J gene TRBJ1-4, with 8 bases fitting TRBD1. Germline V gene lookup returns CDR1 SGHKS and CDR2 YYEKEE (reference sequence). CDR3 length: 16 residues. After removal of 4 bases from V and 1 base from J, the junction contained 6 bases not matched to a gene. CDR3: CASSRYRGGTNEKLFF. DNA of the CDR3: TGTGCCAGCAGCAGATACAGGGGGGGAACTAATGAAAAACTGTTTTTT.

V and J are TRBV7-8 and TRBJ1-1; 10 bases are shared with TRBD1. CDR3 length: 17 residues. The germline gives CDR1 SGHVS, CDR2 FQNEAQ. J gave up 1 base and V 5 bases, and 10 bases lay outside the gene matches. CDR3 region: CASSPRQGANPNTEAFF. CDR3 in DNA: TGTGCCAGCAGCCCCCGACAGGGGGCGAATCCGAACACTGAAGCTTTCTTT.

The gene calls are TRBV12-3 or TRBV12-4 and TRBJ2-1, with D maybe TRBD1 (5 bases). The CDR3 sequence is 12 residues long. Trimming stripped 4 bases from V and 4 bases from J, with 5 bases between. The CDR3 region is CASSSGYNEQFF. Written as DNA, the CDR3 is TGTGCCAGCAGTTCAGGGTACAATGAGCAGTTCTTC.

The rearrangement links TRBV10-3 to TRBJ1-4; a weak D match, TRBD1 (5 bases). V dropped 1 base and J dropped 5 bases, with 11 bases sitting between them. From germline, CDR1 is ENHRY and CDR2 SYGVKD. CDR3 length: 15 amino acids. CDR3 nucleotides: TGTGCCATCAGTGAGTTAAGGGGTGCGAATGAAAAACTGTTTTTT. Translation: CAISELRGANEKLFF.

The chain combines TRBV2 with TRBJ1-1, with TRBD1 identical over 8 bases. This CDR3 region has 16 residues. In germline, CDR1 is SNHLY, CDR2 FYNNEI. After removal of 4 bases from V and 1 base from J, the junction contained 8 bases not matched to a gene. In DNA form, the CDR3 reads TGTGCCAGCAGTGGGCCGGGACAGGAGGCGAACACTGAAGCTTTCTTT. The encoded protein is CASSGPGQEANTEAFF.

The J gene is TRBJ2-7, the V gene TRBV6-5; 8 nucleotides align to TRBD1. This CDR3 spans 14 amino acids. V gave up 6 bases and J gave up 3 bases; unmatched junction bases: 7. From germline, CDR1 is MNHEY and CDR2 SVGAGI. This CDR3 is CASRIRGQVYEQYF. Here the CDR3 DNA reads TGTGCCAGCAGGATCCGGGGACAGGTCTACGAGCAGTACTTC.

V and J are TRBV21-1 and TRBJ1-2; the D call in the table, TRBD1, was not verified against the DNA. TRBV21-1 is a pseudogene segment. The length of the CDR3 is 16 residues. Here the CDR3 reads CASSKARWGPRYGYTF. The CDR3, as DNA: TGTGCCAGCAGCAAAGCCCGATGGGGCCCGAGGTATGGCTACACCTTC.

V is TRBV5-6 and J is TRBJ1-5; unclear D gene. Germline lookup yields CDR1 SGHDT and CDR2 YYEEEE. The V end lost 0 bases, the J end lost 0 bases, and 7 bases lay between the germline ends. The CDR3 has 15 residues. CDR3 loop: CASSLGRNSNQPQHF. The CDR3 nucleotides read TGTGCCAGCAGCTTGGGGAGGAATAGCAATCAGCCCCAGCATTTT.